This T cell receptor (beta chain) appears in the sequencing data of a study of vaccination and CD4 T cells after COVID-19. At the level of the study: Post-vaccine sample collection happened at a median of approximately 70 days after dose two, ranging 14 to 241.

CDR3 size: 13 residues. Per germline, CDR1 LNHDA and CDR2 SQIVND (reference sequence). The V gene lost 3 bases and the J gene lost 6 bases, with 9 bases spanning the gap. Treatment specified: approximately 9-day PBMC culture with coronavirus spike peptide pools or control peptides (ViraFEST assay). Some 2.2 million PBMCs were grown per well alongside roughly 9 IU/ml IL-2 and approximately 9.8 ug/ml peptide pools. The Oncomine TCR Beta short-read assay was applied to DNA of cultured CD4+ T cells. From the PCR reads, TCRdb called clonotypes with MiXCR, one entry per CDR3 protein. Among almost 20,000 distinct CDR3 sequences listed, approximately 44% were seen once. As to this clonotype: The antigen remains undetermined.

This chain joins TRBV19 and TRBJ2-1, with D unresolved. The TCR comes from a human donor who had recovered from COVID-19. Sequencing used CD4+ T cells from blood, cultured in vitro, obtained after SARS-CoV-2 vaccination. The CDR3 is CASSISGVNEQFF. The DNA of the CDR3 is TGTGCCAGTAGTATTTCGGGCGTCAATGAGCAGTTCTTC.